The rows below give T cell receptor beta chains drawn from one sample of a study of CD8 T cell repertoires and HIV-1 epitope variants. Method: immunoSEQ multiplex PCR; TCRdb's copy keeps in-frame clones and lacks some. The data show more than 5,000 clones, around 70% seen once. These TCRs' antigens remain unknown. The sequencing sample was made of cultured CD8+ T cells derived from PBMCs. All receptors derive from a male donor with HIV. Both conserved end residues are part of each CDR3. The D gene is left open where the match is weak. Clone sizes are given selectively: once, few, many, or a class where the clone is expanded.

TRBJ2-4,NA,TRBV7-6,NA,CASSPRDLAKNIQYF,TGTGCCAGCAGCCCTCGGGACTTAGCCAAAAACATTCAGTACTTC
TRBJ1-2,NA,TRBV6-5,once,CASSWAWRLGRGYTF,TGTGCCAGCAGTTGGGCCTGGCGTCTCGGAAGGGGCTACACCTTC
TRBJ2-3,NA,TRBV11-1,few,CASSLVPSLTTDTQYF,TGTGCCAGCAGCTTAGTCCCTAGTCTTACCACAGATACGCAGTATTTT
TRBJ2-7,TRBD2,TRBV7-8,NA,CASSTSLAGGDYEQYF,TGTGCCAGCAGCACCAGCCTAGCGGGAGGGGACTACGAGCAGTACTTC
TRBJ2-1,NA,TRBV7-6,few,CASSSQWPRVFF,TGTGCCAGCAGCTCGCAATGGCCTAGGGTATTCTTC
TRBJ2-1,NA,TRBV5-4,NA,CASSLISRDPNNEQFF,TGTGCCAGCAGCTTGATCTCGAGGGACCCTAACAATGAGCAGTTCTTC
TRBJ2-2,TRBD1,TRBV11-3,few,CASSLDREYTGELFF,TGTGCCAGCAGCTTGGACAGGGAGTACACCGGGGAGCTGTTTTTT
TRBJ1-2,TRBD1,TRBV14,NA,CASSQDPGTGYGYTF,TGTGCCAGCAGCCAAGACCCCGGGACAGGGTATGGCTACACCTTC
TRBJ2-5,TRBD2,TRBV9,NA,CASSGRDYERQTQYF,TGTGCCAGCAGCGGCCGGGACTATGAGCGGCAGACCCAGTACTTC
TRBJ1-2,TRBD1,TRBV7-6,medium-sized,CASSGQGWNGYTF,TGTGCCAGCAGCGGACAGGGGTGGAATGGCTACACCTTC
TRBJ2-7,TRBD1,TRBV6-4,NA,CASSEGQGSLEQYF,TGTGCCAGCAGTGAGGGACAGGGGTCCCTCGAGCAGTACTTC
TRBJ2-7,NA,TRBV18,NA,CASSPRAGRGESYEQYF,TGTGCCAGCTCACCAAGGGCTGGCAGGGGGGAATCCTACGAGCAGTACTTC
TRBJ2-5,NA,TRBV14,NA,CASSQDRGLVETQYF,TGTGCCAGCAGCCAAGACAGGGGTTTGGTAGAGACCCAGTACTTC
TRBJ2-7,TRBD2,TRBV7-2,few,CASSFSGRAVYEQYF,TGTGCCAGCAGCTTTAGCGGGAGGGCCGTTTACGAGCAGTACTTC
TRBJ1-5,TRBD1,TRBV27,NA,CASSPDRVYNQPQHF,TGTGCCAGCAGTCCCGACAGGGTGTACAATCAGCCCCAGCATTTT
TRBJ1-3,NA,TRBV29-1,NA,CSVVMQDGNTIYF,TGCAGCGTCGTTATGCAGGATGGAAACACCATATATTTT
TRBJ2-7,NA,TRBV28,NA,CASSPTLRQVSYEQYF,TGTGCCAGCAGTCCAACCCTTCGACAGGTTTCCTACGAGCAGTACTTC